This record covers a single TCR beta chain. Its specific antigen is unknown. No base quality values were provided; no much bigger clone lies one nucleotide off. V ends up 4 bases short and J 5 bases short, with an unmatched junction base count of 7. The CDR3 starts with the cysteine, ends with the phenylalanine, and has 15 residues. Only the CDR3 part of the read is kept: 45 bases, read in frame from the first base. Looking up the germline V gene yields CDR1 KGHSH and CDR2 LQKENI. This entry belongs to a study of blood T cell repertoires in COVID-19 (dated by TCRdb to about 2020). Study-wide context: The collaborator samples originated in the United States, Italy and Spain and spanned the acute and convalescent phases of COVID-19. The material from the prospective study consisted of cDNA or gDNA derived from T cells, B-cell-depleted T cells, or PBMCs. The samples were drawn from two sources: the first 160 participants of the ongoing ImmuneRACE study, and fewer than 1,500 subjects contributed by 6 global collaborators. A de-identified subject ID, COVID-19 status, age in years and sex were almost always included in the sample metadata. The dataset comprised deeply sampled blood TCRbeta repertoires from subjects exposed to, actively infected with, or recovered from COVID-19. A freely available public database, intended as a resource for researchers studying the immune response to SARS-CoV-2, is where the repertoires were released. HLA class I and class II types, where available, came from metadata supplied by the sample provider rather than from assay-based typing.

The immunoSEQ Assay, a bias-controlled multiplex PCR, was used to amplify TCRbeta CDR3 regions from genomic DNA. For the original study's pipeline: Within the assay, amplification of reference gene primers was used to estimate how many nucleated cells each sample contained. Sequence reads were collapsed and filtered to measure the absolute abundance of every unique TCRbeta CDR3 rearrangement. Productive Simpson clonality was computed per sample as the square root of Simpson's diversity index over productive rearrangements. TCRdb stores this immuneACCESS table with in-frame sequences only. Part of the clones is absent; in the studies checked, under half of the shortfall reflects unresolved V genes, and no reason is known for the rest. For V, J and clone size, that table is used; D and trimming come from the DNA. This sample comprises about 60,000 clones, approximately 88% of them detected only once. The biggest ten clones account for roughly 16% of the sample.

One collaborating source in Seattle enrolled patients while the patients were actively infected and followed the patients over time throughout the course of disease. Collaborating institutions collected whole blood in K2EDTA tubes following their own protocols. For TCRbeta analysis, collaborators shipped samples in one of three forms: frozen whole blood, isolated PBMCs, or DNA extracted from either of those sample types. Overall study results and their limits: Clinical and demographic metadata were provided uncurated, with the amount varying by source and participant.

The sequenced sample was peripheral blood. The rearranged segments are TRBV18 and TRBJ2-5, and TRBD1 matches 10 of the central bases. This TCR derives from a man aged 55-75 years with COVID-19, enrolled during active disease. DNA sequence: TGTGCCAGCTCACTCGACAGGGGGCGCGACGAGACCCAGTACTTC. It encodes CASSLDRGRDETQYF.